These 32 T cell receptor beta chains were all obtained from the same sample, sequenced in a study of beta chain features in type 1 diabetes. Study-wide results and limits: Within each of all four CD4+ subsets, Type 1 diabetes patients had TCRB CDR3s that were moderately but significantly shorter.

These receptors have no known antigen. Every isolated RNA sample was fully reverse transcribed, so sequencing captured expressed TCRB transcripts. Some clones are missing from TCRdb's copy, which holds only in-frame ones; the method was immunoSEQ multiplex PCR. The table records approximately 140,000 clones, roughly 10% of them present only once. Specimen: central memory CD4+ T cells from blood. The receptors shown here come from a man aged 25-45 years with type 1 diabetes.

This clone has a handful of counts. The V call is TRBV2, the J call TRBJ2-1; TRBD1 matches 9 bases. V was clipped by 11 bases and J by 5 bases; unmatched bases: 13. In germline, CDR1 is SNHLY, CDR2 FYNNEI. This CDR3 has 15 residues. The CDR3 loop is CADRGRDRENNEQFF. CDR3 DNA: TGTGCCGATCGAGGGAGGGACAGGGAGAACAATGAGCAGTTCTTC.

This chain links TRBV4-2 with TRBJ2-3, with 10 bases aligning to TRBD2. This CDR3 has 17 residues. V lost 0 bases, J lost 1 base, and 4 bases stayed unmatched. In germline, CDR1 is LGHNA, CDR2 YNFKEQ. The CDR3, as DNA: TGTGCCAGCAGCCAAGATCCGAGCGGGGGGGGCACAGATACGCAGTATTTT. This encodes CASSQDPSGGGTDTQYF.

This clone appeared a few times. The chain recombines TRBV11-2 with TRBJ1-6; D possibly corresponds to TRBD1 (6 bases). This CDR3 is built from 15 residues. Trimming left V 5 bases short and J 9 bases short, with 17 bases between. Germline assignment: CDR1 SGHAT and CDR2 FQNNGV. CDR3 DNA sequence: TGTGCCAGCAGCCCCGAGGGGGAAGGTGGTTCACCCCTCCACTTT. Protein product: CASSPEGEGGSPLHF.

In the case of this clone: Other DNA sequences in this specimen translate into the identical CDR3. The chain couples TRBV4-1 to TRBJ1-5; possibly TRBD1 for D (5 bases). The germline V gene encodes CDR1 MGHRA and CDR2 YSYEKL. Trimming took 3 bases from V and 4 from J, leaving 10 bases between them. This CDR3 contains 14 residues. The CDR3 DNA reads TGCGCCAGCAGCCAGGCAGGGTCAAATCAGCCCCAGCATTTT. It is translated as CASSQAGSNQPQHF.

This clone was detected a few times. The chain joins TRBV7-8 to TRBJ2-2; 10 positions match TRBD1. The germline V gene encodes CDR1 SGHVS and CDR2 FQNEAQ. CDR3 length: 17 amino acids. V shed 5 bases and J 6 bases; nucleotides not matched to a gene: 12. DNA for the CDR3: TGTGCCAGCAGCGCCAGGACAGGGGGACCCTCCGCCGGGGAGCTGTTTTTT. This translates into CASSARTGGPSAGELFF.

The V and J genes are TRBV28 and TRBJ1-2; a weak D match, TRBD1 (6 bases). The V end was cut by 5 bases, the J end by 5 bases, with 9 bases between. The CDR3 contains 12 residues. Looked up from germline, CDR1 is MDHEN and CDR2 is SYDVKM. The CDR3 nucleotides read TGTGCCAGCAGTACCCAGGGGTATGGCTACACCTTC. The encoded protein is CASSTQGYGYTF.

This clone was picked up a small number of times. The DNA for the CDR3 is TGCGCCAGCAGCCAAGATCCGCGTGTCAATGAGCAGTTCTTC. This sequence encodes CASSQDPRVNEQFF. This sequence joins TRBV4-3 and TRBJ2-1, with D unclear. Per the germline V gene, CDR1 is LGHNA and CDR2 is YSLEER. This CDR3 comprises 14 residues. Trimming shortened V by 0 bases and J by 6 bases, and 9 bases separated the two germline ends.

The chain carries TRBV7-3 and TRBJ1-1; D call uncertain. Germline V gene sequence: CDR1 SGHTA, CDR2 FQGTGA. This CDR3 is built from 13 residues. V lost 5 bases and J 1 base, leaving 8 bases between the germline ends. The DNA of the CDR3 is TGTGCCAGCAGCCGAGAGCCGAACACTGAAGCTTTCTTT. Amino acids: CASSREPNTEAFF.

This clone occurred a few times. The chain has TRBV5-4 and TRBJ1-4; tentative D call: TRBD1 (6 bases). V was trimmed by 4 bases and J by 8 bases, leaving 12 bases between them. The length of the CDR3 is 13 residues. The germline V gene has CDR1 SGHNT and CDR2 YYREEE (reference sequence). CDR3 protein: CASSPGQQEKLFF. For the CDR3, the DNA is TGTGCCAGCAGCCCGGGACAACAAGAAAAACTGTTTTTT.

The V call is TRBV11-2, the J call TRBJ2-5; TRBD1 aligns across 8 bases. J was trimmed by 5 bases and V by 4 bases; bases with no gene match: 12. Germline loops: CDR1 SGHAT, CDR2 FQNNGV. This CDR3 has 16 amino acids. Here the CDR3 DNA reads TGTGCCAGCAGCTCCGACAGGGGTTTGGGAATGGAGACCCAGTACTTC. The encoded protein is CASSSDRGLGMETQYF.

The V and J genes are TRBV28 and TRBJ1-2; 8 nucleotides agree with TRBD1. The CDR3 has 13 amino acids. Trimming cost V 4 bases and J 5 bases; bases outside gene matches: 3. Germline V gene lookup returns CDR1 MDHEN and CDR2 SYDVKM. Here the CDR3 reads CASSSTGGYGYTF. The DNA of the CDR3 is TGTGCCAGCAGTTCTACAGGGGGGTATGGCTACACCTTC.

This clone was found many times. This chain uses TRBV7-2 with TRBJ1-5; D not resolved. Trimming left V 3 bases short and J 6 bases short, with 9 bases between. Per the germline V gene, CDR1 is SGHTA and CDR2 is FQGNSA. This CDR3 contains 13 residues. The CDR3 nucleotides read TGTGCCAGCAGCTTGAACGCGGGTCAGCCCCAGCATTTT. Translated, it gives CASSLNAGQPQHF.

The V gene is TRBV27, the J gene TRBJ1-1, with 7 positions matching TRBD1. The V gene end was trimmed by 5 bases and the J gene end by 2 bases; junction bases not matched to a gene: 5. Germline V gene sequence: CDR1 MNHEY, CDR2 SMNVEV (reference sequence). This CDR3 is 14 amino acids long. The CDR3 DNA follows: TGTGCCAGCAGTGCAACAGGGGTTAACACTGAAGCTTTCTTT. It encodes CASSATGVNTEAFF.

This sequence joins TRBV10-3 and TRBJ2-3; 7 bases fit TRBD1. J was trimmed by 10 bases and V by 5 bases; bases with no gene match: 3. The CDR3 loop spans 11 amino acids. Looked up from germline, CDR1 is ENHRY and CDR2 is SYGVKD. DNA for the CDR3: TGTGCCATCAGTACAGGGGTAGCGCAGTATTTT. Amino acid sequence: CAISTGVAQYF.

This clone was recorded a few times. The CDR3 sequence is CASSASSGGTDTQYF. CDR3 nucleotide sequence: TGTGCCAGCAGCGCTTCGTCAGGGGGGACAGATACGCAGTATTTT. The chain combines TRBV7-3 with TRBJ2-3, with D possibly being TRBD1 (7 bases). CDR3 length equals 15 residues. Looked up from germline, CDR1 is SGHTA and CDR2 is FQGTGA. Trimming removed 5 bases from V and 3 bases from J, with 15 bases in between.

This clone occurred a few times. V gene TRBV9 combines with J gene TRBJ2-1; 14 bases are shared with TRBD2. This CDR3 has 20 amino acids. The germline CDR1 and CDR2 sequences are SGDLS and YYNGEE. V dropped 0 bases and J dropped 1; count of bases not matched to a gene: 9. CDR3 nucleotide sequence: TGTGCCAGCAGCGTAGGTAGTGGGACTAGCGGGGGCGGGTCCTACAATGAGCAGTTCTTC. As protein: CASSVGSGTSGGGSYNEQFF.

This clone has just a few counts. The chain has TRBV4-3 and TRBJ1-2, with 7 bases identical to TRBD1. Germline trimming cut 0 bases from V and 2 bases from J; bases unmatched to any gene: 6. CDR1 LGHNA and CDR2 YSLEER come from the germline V gene. This CDR3 comprises 16 residues. This CDR3 is CASSQETTGLNYGYTF. The DNA of the CDR3 is TGCGCCAGCAGCCAAGAAACGACAGGGCTGAACTATGGCTACACCTTC.

The rearrangement joins TRBV4-3 to TRBJ2-2, with D possibly TRBD1 on 6 matching bases. CDR1 is LGHNA, CDR2 YSLEER, per germline. V dropped 3 bases and J dropped 4 bases, with 12 bases sitting between them. This CDR3 comprises 15 residues. CDR3 bases: TGCGCCAGCAGCCACCGAGGGGGTTCCACCGGGGAGCTGTTTTTT. It is translated as CASSHRGGSTGELFF.

This clone was found a few times. The chain links TRBV11-2 to TRBJ2-3, with 9 bases fitting TRBD1. The CDR3 has 14 residues. Germline trimming cut 6 bases from V and 0 bases from J; bases unmatched to any gene: 1. Germline-derived CDR1 and CDR2 are SGHAT and FQNNGV. CDR3 sequence reads: CASRQGASTDTQYF. The CDR3 bases are TGTGCCAGCAGACAGGGGGCGAGCACAGATACGCAGTATTTT.

This chain connects TRBV18 to TRBJ1-1; no clear D. Per the germline V gene, CDR1 is KGHSH and CDR2 is LQKENI. V lost 2 bases and J 7 bases, leaving 8 bases between the germline ends. The CDR3 is made up of 12 amino acids. CDR3 DNA: TGTGCCAGCTCACCAGCTGGCAGTGAAGCTTTCTTT. Its translation is CASSPAGSEAFF.

This clone was counted a few times. The rearrangement joins TRBV4-2 to TRBJ1-1; the match to TRBD1 covers 9 bases. V was pared by 1 base and J by 3 bases, with 9 bases of the junction left unmatched. This CDR3 has 17 amino acids. Germline lookup yields CDR1 LGHNA and CDR2 YNFKEQ. CDR3 sequence reads: CASSQAPGTGRDTEAFF. In DNA, the CDR3 is TGTGCCAGCAGCCAAGCTCCAGGGACAGGGCGGGACACTGAAGCTTTCTTT.

The chain recombines TRBV11-2 with TRBJ1-6; D call uncertain. CDR1 and CDR2 from the germline V gene are SGHAT and FQNNGV. V lost 8 bases and J 7 bases, leaving 15 bases between the germline ends. This CDR3 is built from 14 residues. The CDR3 DNA reads as TGTGCCAGCGCTCTCCCCCTGACAAATTCACCCCTCCACTTT. Translating gives CASALPLTNSPLHF.

This clone was counted a few times. CDR3 sequence (DNA): TGTGCCAGCAGCCAAAGGGGTGGGGAAGCTTTCTTT. The encoded protein is CASSQRGGEAFF. The chain uses TRBV14 and TRBJ1-1; D is perhaps TRBD1 (5 bases). The germline V gene encodes CDR1 SGHDN and CDR2 FVKESK. With 2 bases removed from V and 8 bases from J, the gap between germline ends came to 9 bases. CDR3 length: 12 amino acids.

J is TRBJ2-3 and V is TRBV5-1; 10 bases agree with TRBD1. Germline CDR1 reads SGHRS; CDR2 reads YFSETQ. The CDR3 is 17 amino acids. The V and J ends lost 0 bases and 4 bases, in that order; junction bases with no gene match: 8. In DNA form, the CDR3 reads TGCGCCAGCAGCTTGGGGACAGGGGGAACACTCCCAGATACGCAGTATTTT. Translated: CASSLGTGGTLPDTQYF.

The chain joins TRBV6-6 to TRBJ1-5; D gene uncertain. The CDR3 is 15 amino acids. Germline V gene sequence: CDR1 MNHNY, CDR2 SVGAGI (reference sequence). The V end lost 0 bases, the J end lost 3 bases, and 9 bases lay between the germline ends. The CDR3 nucleotides are TGTGCCAGCAGTTACTCGGGCAGCATCAATCAGCCCCAGCATTTT. This translates into CASSYSGSINQPQHF.

V and J are TRBV7-2 and TRBJ1-2; tentative D call: TRBD1 (5 bases). V was trimmed by 5 bases and J by 8 bases, leaving 12 bases between them. CDR3 length: 12 residues. Germline assignment: CDR1 SGHTA and CDR2 FQGNSA. CDR3 nucleotides: TGTGCCAGCAGCAAGCAGGGTTTAGGCTACACCTTC. Its translation is CASSKQGLGYTF. The entire variable domain, with the rest obtained from reference TRBV7-2 and TRBJ1-2, is as follows: GAGVSQSPSNKVTEKGKDVELRCDPISGHTALYWYRQSLGQGLEFLIYFQGNSAPDKSGLPSDRFSAERTGGSVSTLTIQRTQQEDSAVYLCASSKQGLGYTFGSGTRLTVV.

In its sample, this clone was seen a few times. This chain joins TRBV6-5 and TRBJ1-6; 7 bases agree with TRBD1. Germline CDR1 MNHEY, CDR2 SVGAGI. After removal of 2 bases from V and 10 bases from J, the junction contained 11 bases not matched to a gene. The CDR3 has 16 residues. The CDR3 region has the DNA TGTGCCAGCAGTTACCCGACAGGGACGGGAAACTCACCCCTCCACTTT. Translating it yields CASSYPTGTGNSPLHF.

Comment on this clone: The same CDR3 also results from other DNA sequences found in this sample. This chain joins TRBV12-5 and TRBJ2-7; 10 bases are a match to TRBD1. V shed 1 base and J 5 bases; nucleotides not matched to a gene: 8. The CDR3 is 16 amino acids. Germline V gene sequence: CDR1 LGHNT, CDR2 FRNRAP. CDR3 DNA: TGTGCTAGTGGTTTGGGACGGCGGGACAGGGGAGACGAGCAGTACTTC. Amino acids: CASGLGRRDRGDEQYF.

This chain connects TRBV4-1 to TRBJ1-6; no firm D call. Looked up from germline, CDR1 is MGHRA and CDR2 is YSYEKL. V shed 0 bases and J shed 5 bases, with 11 bases lying between them. The CDR3 spans 16 residues. The CDR3 coding sequence is TGCGCCAGCAGCCAAGAAGGAGACCACGATAATTCACCCCTCCACTTT. As protein: CASSQEGDHDNSPLHF.

The genes are TRBV7-2 and TRBJ1-5; the D gene is possibly TRBD1 (5 bases). CDR1 SGHTA and CDR2 FQGNSA come from the germline V gene. V gave up 0 bases and J gave up 0 bases, with 12 bases separating them. The CDR3 extends over 17 amino acids. CDR3 residues: CASSLAGGGDSNQPQHF. The CDR3 DNA sequence: TGTGCCAGCAGCTTAGCGGGAGGAGGGGATAGCAATCAGCCCCAGCATTTT.

The table lists this clone with a few counts. The genes are TRBV5-1 and TRBJ2-3; D perhaps matches TRBD2 (6 bases). The CDR3 length is 13 residues. Trimming removed 2 bases at V and 5 bases at J, with 9 bases between. Germline V gene lookup returns CDR1 SGHRS and CDR2 YFSETQ. The chain's CDR3 is CASSFPGVDTQYF. The CDR3 nucleotides read TGCGCCAGCAGCTTCCCGGGGGTAGATACGCAGTATTTT. The full variable domain, in which reference TRBV5-1 and TRBJ2-3 provide the parts outside the CDR3, is KAGVTQTPRYLIKTRGQQVTLSCSPISGHRSVSWYQQTPGQGLQFLFEYFSETQRNKGNFPGRFSGRQFSNSRSEMNVSTLELGDSALYLCASSFPGVDTQYFGPGTRLTVL.

The chain has TRBV4-3 and TRBJ2-5; a possible D gene is TRBD2 (7 bases). Trimming removed 1 base from V and 4 bases from J, with 13 bases in between. Germline V lookup: CDR1 LGHNA, CDR2 YSLEER. The length of the CDR3 is 15 residues. The CDR3: CASSQASGGGETQYF. Written as DNA, the CDR3 is TGCGCCAGCAGCCAAGCCTCGGGGGGCGGAGAGACCCAGTACTTC.